Included here is one TCR beta chain sequence, with context. Its antigen is not identified. The authors incorporated unique molecular identifiers into the TCR beta cDNA libraries. T cells numbering roughly 0.85 to 11 million yielded 450,000 to 500,000 cDNA molecules. Via MiXCR, TCRdb re-called the PCR reads, giving one row per CDR3 protein. The sample has more than 450,000 distinct CDR3 sequences, roughly 34% seen once. This entry comes from a study of post-analysis software for immune sequencing data. Study summary: The cohort encompassed relapsing-remitting, secondary progressive and progressive-relapsing multiple sclerosis disease courses.

Looked up from germline, CDR1 is LGHNA and CDR2 is YNFKEQ. The CDR3 is 17 residues long. V dropped 4 bases and J dropped 4; count of bases not matched to a gene: 12. Whole-study findings and limits: When the samples were clustered directly with F measure, those that had been prepared in the same batch showed strong co-clustering. When patients were compared with controls, about five TRBV segments were more frequent, TRBV5-6, TRBV5-1 and TRBV20-1 among them. Significantly decreased normalized Chao1 diversity was recorded for multiple sclerosis patients relative to controls.

The chain employs TRBV4-2 and TRBJ2-1, with 8 bases that match TRBD2. The source is a girl aged 2-17 years with multiple sclerosis. Sequencing was carried out using blood. The CDR3 region has the DNA TGTGCCAGCAGCCGAGAAGGGCAGCGGGAGACGTACAATGAGCAGTTCTTC. Translation: CASSREGQRETYNEQFF.